This is a list of T cell receptor beta chains from one sample in a study of tumor-infiltrating lymphocytes in glioblastoma multiforme. A single record per CDR3 protein comes from TCRdb applying MiXCR to the multiplex PCR reads. Here the sample spans roughly 10,000 distinct CDR3 sequences, about 72% being singletons. The sample consisted of brain tumor tissue. These receptors all come from a male donor with glioblastoma. CDR3s include the opening cysteine and the closing phenylalanine or tryptophan. A D gene is named only where the DNA matches it firmly. Only some rows state a clone size, as once, few, many or a class for expanded clones.

>-|TRBV11-2|few|14|TRBJ2-5
CASSFQAGRETQYF
TGTGCCAGCAGCTTCCAGGCGGGGCGGGAGACCCAGTACTTC
>-|TRBV20-1|-|12|TRBJ2-7
CSARDNSYEQYF
TGCAGTGCTAGGGACAACAGCTACGAGCAGTACTTC
>-|TRBV29-1|-|14|TRBJ2-7
CSIQGAKGFYEQYF
TGCAGCATTCAAGGGGCAAAGGGGTTCTACGAGCAGTACTTC
>TRBD1|TRBV10-3|-|14|TRBJ2-7
CATKSGQGFNEQYF
TGTGCCACTAAGTCGGGACAGGGATTCAACGAGCAGTACTTC
>-|TRBV4-1|-|18|TRBJ2-3
CASSQGSYTDSSRDTQYF
TGCGCCAGCAGCCAAGGATCATATACGGACTCATCTCGGGATACGCAGTATTTT
>-|TRBV11-2|-|14|TRBJ2-3
CASSMGPWGDTQYF
TGTGCCAGCAGCATGGGACCTTGGGGAGATACGCAGTATTTT
>TRBD2|TRBV10-2|few|14|TRBJ2-1
CASMTSRRGNEQFF
TGCGCCAGCATGACTAGCAGGAGAGGCAATGAGCAGTTCTTC
>-|TRBV29-1|-|13|TRBJ1-6
CSVAKDRGSTLHF
TGCAGCGTTGCCAAGGACAGAGGATCAACCCTCCACTTT
>-|TRBV10-3|few|14|TRBJ1-1
CAISELSLGAEAFF
TGTGCCATCAGTGAGTTGAGCCTCGGGGCTGAGGCTTTCTTT
>-|TRBV7-8|-|15|TRBJ1-4
CASSPLLGGTEKLFF
TGTGCCAGCAGCCCGCTCCTAGGAGGGACTGAAAAACTGTTTTTT
>TRBD1|TRBV20-1|-|15|TRBJ2-7
CSARDLRQGLYEQYF
TGCAGTGCTAGAGATTTGAGACAGGGATTGTACGAGCAGTACTTC
>-|TRBV11-2|-|16|TRBJ2-1
CASSLIVTSSYNEQFF
TGTGCCAGCAGCTTAATCGTAACAAGCTCCTACAATGAGCAGTTCTTC
>TRBD1|TRBV28|-|16|TRBJ2-1
CASRITSGTGRNEQFF
TGTGCCAGCAGGATCACCTCCGGGACAGGGAGGAATGAGCAGTTCTTC
>TRBD2|TRBV11-2|once|15|TRBJ2-7
CASSLVAGGFHEQYF
TGTGCCAGCAGCTTAGTAGCGGGCGGGTTCCACGAGCAGTACTTC
>TRBD2|TRBV6-5|medium-sized|16|TRBJ2-7
CASSSSRLAGRYEQYF
TGTGCCAGCAGTTCCAGCAGACTAGCGGGCCGCTACGAGCAGTACTTC
>TRBD2|TRBV12-3/TRBV12-4|few|16|TRBJ2-1
CASSLSRGGPCSEQFF
TGTGCCAGCAGTTTATCCCGCGGGGGACCCTGCAGTGAGCAGTTCTTC
>TRBD2|TRBV10-3|-|17|TRBJ2-5
CAISRTSGVLLAETQYF
TGTGCCATCAGCAGGACTAGCGGTGTATTACTGGCCGAGACCCAGTACTTC
>-|TRBV6-5|-|15|TRBJ2-1
CASTSGLAMLNEQFF
TGTGCCAGCACCTCAGGGCTAGCGATGCTCAATGAGCAGTTCTTC
>-|TRBV20-1|medium-sized|11|TRBJ1-4
CSARVGEKLFF
TGCAGTGCTAGAGTGGGTGAAAAACTGTTTTTT
>-|TRBV11-3|-|13|TRBJ2-7
CASSLSMSYGQYF
TGTGCCAGCAGCCTATCCATGAGTTACGGGCAGTACTTT
>-|TRBV7-9|-|15|TRBJ2-7
CASSLFQGANCEQYF
TGTGCCAGCAGCTTATTCCAGGGTGCAAATTGCGAGCAGTACTTC
>-|TRBV12-3/TRBV12-4|once|14|TRBJ1-2
CASSPTGTLYGYTF
TGTGCCAGCAGCCCTACCGGGACCCTCTATGGCTACACCTTC
>-|TRBV6-5|-|13|TRBJ1-2
CASSSGLDYSYTF
TGTGCCAGCAGTTCTGGGTTGGACTATAGTTACACCTTC
>TRBD2|TRBV20-1|-|13|TRBJ2-5
CRTGLAGEETQYF
TGCAGGACGGGACTAGCGGGAGAAGAGACCCAGTACTTC
>-|TRBV11-2|-|14|TRBJ2-1
CASSLDRGGNEQFF
TGTGCCAGCAGCTTAGACAGGGGGGGCAATGAGCAGTTCTTC
>-|TRBV11-1|-|14|TRBJ1-3
CTSSHRSSGNTIYF
TGTACCAGCAGCCACCGGAGCTCTGGAAACACCATATATTTT
>-|TRBV11-2|-|14|TRBJ2-2
CASSLGLDPGKLLF
TGTGCCAGCAGTTTAGGTCTAGATCCCGGGAAGCTGCTTTTT
>-|TRBV14|once|13|TRBJ2-1
CDSSRTVQETQHF
TGTGACAGCAGCAGGACCGTGCAAGAGACTCAGCACTTC
>-|TRBV5-4|-|12|TRBJ2-1
CASSFPGDEQFF
TGTGCCAGCAGCTTCCCAGGGGATGAGCAGTTCTTC
>TRBD1|TRBV11-2|-|14|TRBJ1-2
CASSPRGTDHGYTF
TGTGCCAGCAGCCCACGAGGGACAGACCATGGCTACACCTTC
>-|TRBV11-2|-|15|TRBJ1-4
CASSQPGAGDEKLFF
TGTGCCAGCAGCCAACCGGGGGCGGGGGATGAAAAACTGTTTTTT
>-|TRBV6-1|-|14|TRBJ2-5
CASSEAWHKEAQYF
TGTGCCAGTAGTGAAGCTTGGCACAAAGAGGCCCAGTACTTC
>-|TRBV6-5|-|13|TRBJ1-4
CASSRARGEKLFF
TGTGCCAGCAGCCGGGCACGAGGTGAAAAACTGTTTTTT
>-|TRBV12-3/TRBV12-4|once|13|TRBJ2-1
CASSRLEGNEQFF
TGTGCCAGCAGTCGACTAGAAGGCAATGAGCAGTTCTTC
>-|TRBV7-9|few|14|TRBJ1-1
CTSSLRREKSEVFF
TGTACTAGCAGCTTACGGAGGGAAAAGTCTGAAGTTTTCTTT
>-|TRBV20-1|-|12|TRBJ1-4
CSASLVGEKLFF
TGCAGTGCTAGTCTAGTGGGTGAAAAACTGTTTTTT
>-|TRBV2|many|12|TRBJ2-3
CASSPRGGTQYF
TGTGCCAGCAGCCCTCGGGGCGGTACGCAGTATTTT
>TRBD2|TRBV29-1|many|14|TRBJ2-1
CSVDGLAGYNEQFF
TGCAGCGTTGATGGGCTAGCGGGATACAATGAGCAGTTCTTC
>-|TRBV11-1|once|16|TRBJ2-3
CASSITPWPSTDMQYF
TGTGCCAGCAGCATAACCCCATGGCCTAGCACAGATATGCAGTATTTT